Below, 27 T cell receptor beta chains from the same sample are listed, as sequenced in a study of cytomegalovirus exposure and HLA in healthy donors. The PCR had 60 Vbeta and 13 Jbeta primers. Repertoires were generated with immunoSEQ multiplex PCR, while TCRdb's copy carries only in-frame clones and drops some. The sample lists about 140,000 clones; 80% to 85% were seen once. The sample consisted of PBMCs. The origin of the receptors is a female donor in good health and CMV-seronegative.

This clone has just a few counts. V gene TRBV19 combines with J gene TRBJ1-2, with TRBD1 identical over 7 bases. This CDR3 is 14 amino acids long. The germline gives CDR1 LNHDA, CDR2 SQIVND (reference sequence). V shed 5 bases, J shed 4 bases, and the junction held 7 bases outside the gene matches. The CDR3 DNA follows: TGTGCCAGTAGTCCCCGGGACAGCGGCTATGGCTACACCTTC. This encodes CASSPRDSGYGYTF. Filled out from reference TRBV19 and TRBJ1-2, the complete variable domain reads DGGITQSPKYLFRKEGQNVTLSCEQNLNHDAMYWYRQDPGQGLRLIYYSQIVNDFQKGDIAEGYSVSREKKESFPLTVTSAQKNPTAFYLCASSPRDSGYGYTFGSGTRLTVV.

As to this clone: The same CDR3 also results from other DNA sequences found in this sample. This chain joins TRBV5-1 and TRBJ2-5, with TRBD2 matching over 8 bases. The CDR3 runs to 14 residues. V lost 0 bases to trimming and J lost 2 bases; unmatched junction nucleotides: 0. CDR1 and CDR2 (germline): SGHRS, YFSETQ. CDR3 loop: CASSLAGGQETQYF. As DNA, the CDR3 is TGCGCCAGCAGCTTGGCGGGAGGGCAAGAGACCCAGTACTTC. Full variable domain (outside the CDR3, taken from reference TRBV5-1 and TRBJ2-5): KAGVTQTPRYLIKTRGQQVTLSCSPISGHRSVSWYQQTPGQGLQFLFEYFSETQRNKGNFPGRFSGRQFSNSRSEMNVSTLELGDSALYLCASSLAGGQETQYFGPGTRLLVL.

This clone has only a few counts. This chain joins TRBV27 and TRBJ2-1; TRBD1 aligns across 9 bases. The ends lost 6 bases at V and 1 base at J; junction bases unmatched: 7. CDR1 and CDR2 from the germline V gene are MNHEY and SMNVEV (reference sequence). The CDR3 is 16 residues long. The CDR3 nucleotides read TGTGCCAGCAGCCGCGCCGGGACAGGGTCCTACAATGAGCAGTTCTTC. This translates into CASSRAGTGSYNEQFF.

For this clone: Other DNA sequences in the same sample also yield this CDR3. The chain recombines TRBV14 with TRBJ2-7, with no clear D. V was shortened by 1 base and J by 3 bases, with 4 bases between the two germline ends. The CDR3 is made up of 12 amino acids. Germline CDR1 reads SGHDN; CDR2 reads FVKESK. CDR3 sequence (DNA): TGTGCCAGCAGCCAAGTTCGCTACGAGCAGTACTTC. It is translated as CASSQVRYEQYF.

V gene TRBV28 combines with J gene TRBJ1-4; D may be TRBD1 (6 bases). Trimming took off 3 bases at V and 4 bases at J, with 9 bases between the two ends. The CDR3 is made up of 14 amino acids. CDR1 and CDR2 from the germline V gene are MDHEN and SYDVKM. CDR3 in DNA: TGTGCCAGCAGTTTGGACAGAAATAATGAAAAACTGTTTTTT. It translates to CASSLDRNNEKLFF. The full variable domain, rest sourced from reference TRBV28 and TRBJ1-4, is DVKVTQSSRYLVKRTGEKVFLECVQDMDHENMFWYRQDPGLGLRLIYFSYDVKMKEKGDIPEGYSVSREKKERFSLILESASTNQTSMYLCASSLDRNNEKLFFGSGTQLSVL.

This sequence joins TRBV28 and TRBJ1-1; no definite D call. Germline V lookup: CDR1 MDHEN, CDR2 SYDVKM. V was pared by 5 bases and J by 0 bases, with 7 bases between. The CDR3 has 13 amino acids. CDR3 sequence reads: CASSPTVNTEAFF. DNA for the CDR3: TGTGCCAGCAGTCCCACAGTGAACACTGAAGCTTTCTTT.

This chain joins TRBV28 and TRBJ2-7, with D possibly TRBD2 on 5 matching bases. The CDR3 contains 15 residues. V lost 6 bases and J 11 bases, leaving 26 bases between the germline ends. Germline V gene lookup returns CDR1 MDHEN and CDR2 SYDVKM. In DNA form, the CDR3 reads TGTGCCAGCAGCCTAAAGGTCGATAGCGCTACGTCCAAGTACTTC. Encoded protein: CASSLKVDSATSKYF.

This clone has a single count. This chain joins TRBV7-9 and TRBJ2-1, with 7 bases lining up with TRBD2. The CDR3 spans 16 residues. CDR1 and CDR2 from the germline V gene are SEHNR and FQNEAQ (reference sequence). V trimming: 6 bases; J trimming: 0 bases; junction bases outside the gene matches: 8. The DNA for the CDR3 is TGTGCCAGCAGTACCTCTAGCGGATACTCCTACAATGAGCAGTTCTTC. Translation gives CASSTSSGYSYNEQFF. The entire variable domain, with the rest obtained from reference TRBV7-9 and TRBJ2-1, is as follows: DTGVSQNPRHKITKRGQNVTFRCDPISEHNRLYWYRQTLGQGPEFLTYFQNEAQLEKSRLLSDRFSAERPKGSFSTLEIQRTEQGDSAMYLCASSTSSGYSYNEQFFGPGTRLTVL.

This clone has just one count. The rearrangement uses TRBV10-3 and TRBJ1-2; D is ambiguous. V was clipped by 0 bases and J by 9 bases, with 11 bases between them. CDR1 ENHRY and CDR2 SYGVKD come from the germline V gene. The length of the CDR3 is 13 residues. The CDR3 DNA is TGTGCCATCAGTGAGTCCCGGGGTGTCAGCTACACCTTC. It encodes CAISESRGVSYTF.

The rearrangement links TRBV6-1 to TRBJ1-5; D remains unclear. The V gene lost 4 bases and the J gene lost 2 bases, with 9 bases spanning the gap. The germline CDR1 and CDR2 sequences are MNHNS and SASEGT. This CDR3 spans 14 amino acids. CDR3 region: CASSGVDGNQPQHF. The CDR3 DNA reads TGTGCCAGCAGTGGTGTAGATGGCAATCAGCCCCAGCATTTT.

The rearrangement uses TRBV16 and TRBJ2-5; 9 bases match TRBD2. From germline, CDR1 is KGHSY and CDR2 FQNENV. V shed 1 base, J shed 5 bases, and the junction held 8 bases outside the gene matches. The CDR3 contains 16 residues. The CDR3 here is CASSQLRGLAYETQYF. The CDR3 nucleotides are TGTGCCAGCAGCCAATTAAGGGGACTAGCCTACGAGACCCAGTACTTC.

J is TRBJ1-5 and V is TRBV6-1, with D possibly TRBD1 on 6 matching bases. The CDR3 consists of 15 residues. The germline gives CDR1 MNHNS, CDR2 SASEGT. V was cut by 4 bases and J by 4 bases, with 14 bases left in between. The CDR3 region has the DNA TGTGCCAGCAGTGTCGGGACAAGGTCAAATCAGCCCCAGCATTTT. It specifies CASSVGTRSNQPQHF.

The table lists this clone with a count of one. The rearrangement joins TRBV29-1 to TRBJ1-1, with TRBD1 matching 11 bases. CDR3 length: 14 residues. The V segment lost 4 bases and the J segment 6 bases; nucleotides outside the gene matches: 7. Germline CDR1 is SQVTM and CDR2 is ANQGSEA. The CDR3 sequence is CSVVLGTGGSEAFF. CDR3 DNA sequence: TGCAGCGTTGTCCTCGGGACAGGGGGTTCTGAAGCTTTCTTT. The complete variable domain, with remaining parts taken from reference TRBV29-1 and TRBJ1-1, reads SAVISQKPSRDICQRGTSLTIQCQVDSQVTMMFWYRQQPGQSLTLIATANQGSEATYESGFVIDKFPISRPNLTFSTLTVSNMSPEDSSIYLCSVVLGTGGSEAFFGQGTRLTVV.

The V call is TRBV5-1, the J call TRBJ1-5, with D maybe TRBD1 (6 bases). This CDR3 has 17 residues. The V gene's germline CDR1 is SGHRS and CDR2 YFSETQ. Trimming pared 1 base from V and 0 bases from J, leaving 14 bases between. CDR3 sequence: CASSLSPTGSSNQPQHF. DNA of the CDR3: TGCGCCAGCAGCTTGTCCCCGACAGGAAGTAGCAATCAGCCCCAGCATTTT.

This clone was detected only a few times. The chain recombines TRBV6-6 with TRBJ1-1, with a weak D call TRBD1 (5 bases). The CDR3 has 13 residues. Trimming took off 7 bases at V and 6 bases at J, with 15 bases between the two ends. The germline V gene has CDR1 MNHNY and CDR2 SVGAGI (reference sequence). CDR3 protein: CASIPGRYAEAFF. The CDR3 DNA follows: TGTGCCAGCATCCCAGGGAGGTACGCTGAAGCTTTCTTT.

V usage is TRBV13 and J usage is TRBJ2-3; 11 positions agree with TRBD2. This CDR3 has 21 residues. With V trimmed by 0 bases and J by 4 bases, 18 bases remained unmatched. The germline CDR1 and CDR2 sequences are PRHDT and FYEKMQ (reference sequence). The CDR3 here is CASSLGPGTSGLGRGADTQYF. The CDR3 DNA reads TGTGCCAGCAGCTTAGGACCCGGGACTAGCGGACTGGGGAGGGGTGCAGATACGCAGTATTTT.

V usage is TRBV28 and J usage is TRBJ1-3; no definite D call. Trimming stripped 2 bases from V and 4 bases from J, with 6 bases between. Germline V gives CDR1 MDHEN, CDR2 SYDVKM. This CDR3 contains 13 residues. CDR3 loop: CASSLVEGNTIYF. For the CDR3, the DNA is TGTGCCAGCAGTTTAGTAGAGGGAAACACCATATATTTT. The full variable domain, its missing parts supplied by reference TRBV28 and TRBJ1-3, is DVKVTQSSRYLVKRTGEKVFLECVQDMDHENMFWYRQDPGLGLRLIYFSYDVKMKEKGDIPEGYSVSREKKERFSLILESASTNQTSMYLCASSLVEGNTIYFGEGSWLTVV.

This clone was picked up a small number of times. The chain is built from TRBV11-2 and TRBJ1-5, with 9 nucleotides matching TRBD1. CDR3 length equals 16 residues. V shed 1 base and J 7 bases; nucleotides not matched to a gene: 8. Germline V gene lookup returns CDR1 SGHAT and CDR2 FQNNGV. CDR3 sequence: CASSLGKQGARQPQHF. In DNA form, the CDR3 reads TGTGCCAGCAGCTTAGGTAAACAGGGGGCTAGGCAGCCCCAGCATTTT.

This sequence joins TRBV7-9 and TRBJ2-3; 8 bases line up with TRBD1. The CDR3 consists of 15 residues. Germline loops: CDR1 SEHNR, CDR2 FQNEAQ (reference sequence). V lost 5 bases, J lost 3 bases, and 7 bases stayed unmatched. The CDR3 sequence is CASSPRTGTTDTQYF. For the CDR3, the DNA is TGTGCCAGCAGCCCTCGGACAGGGACAACAGATACGCAGTATTTT.

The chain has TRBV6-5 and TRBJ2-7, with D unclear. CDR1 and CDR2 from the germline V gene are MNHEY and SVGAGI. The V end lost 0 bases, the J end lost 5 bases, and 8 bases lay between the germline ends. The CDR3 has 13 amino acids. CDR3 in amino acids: CASSYSYSDEQYF. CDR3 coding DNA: TGTGCCAGCAGTTACTCGTATTCTGACGAGCAGTACTTC.

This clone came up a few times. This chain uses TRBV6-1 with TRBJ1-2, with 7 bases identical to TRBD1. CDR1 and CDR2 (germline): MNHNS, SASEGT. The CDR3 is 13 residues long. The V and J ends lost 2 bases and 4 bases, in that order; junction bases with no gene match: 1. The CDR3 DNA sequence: TGTGCCAGCAGTGAACCAGGGGGCTATGGCTACACCTTC. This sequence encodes CASSEPGGYGYTF.

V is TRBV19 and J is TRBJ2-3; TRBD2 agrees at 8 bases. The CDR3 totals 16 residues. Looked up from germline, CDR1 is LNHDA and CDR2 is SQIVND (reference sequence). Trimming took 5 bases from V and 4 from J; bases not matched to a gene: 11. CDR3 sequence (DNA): TGTGCCAGTAGTCCCCTAAAACGGGAGGGCTCAGATACGCAGTATTTT. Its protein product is CASSPLKREGSDTQYF.

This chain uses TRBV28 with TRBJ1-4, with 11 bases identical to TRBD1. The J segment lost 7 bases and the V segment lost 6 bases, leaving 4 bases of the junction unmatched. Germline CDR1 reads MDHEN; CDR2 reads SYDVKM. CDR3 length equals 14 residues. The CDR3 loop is CASRSGQGGEKLFF. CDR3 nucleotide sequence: TGTGCCAGCAGGTCGGGACAGGGGGGTGAAAAACTGTTTTTT.

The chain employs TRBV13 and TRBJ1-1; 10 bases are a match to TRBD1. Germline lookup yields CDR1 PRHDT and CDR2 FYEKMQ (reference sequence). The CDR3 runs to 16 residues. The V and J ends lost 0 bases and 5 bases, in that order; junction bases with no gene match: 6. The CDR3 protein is CASSLGTGGGWTEAFF. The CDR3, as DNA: TGTGCCAGCAGCTTAGGGACAGGGGGCGGTTGGACTGAAGCTTTCTTT.

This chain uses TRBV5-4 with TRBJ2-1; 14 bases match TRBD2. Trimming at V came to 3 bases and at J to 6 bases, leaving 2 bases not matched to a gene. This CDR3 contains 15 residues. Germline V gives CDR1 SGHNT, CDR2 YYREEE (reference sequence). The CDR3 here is CASSSGTSGSNEQFF. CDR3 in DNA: TGTGCCAGCAGCTCCGGGACTAGCGGGAGCAATGAGCAGTTCTTC.

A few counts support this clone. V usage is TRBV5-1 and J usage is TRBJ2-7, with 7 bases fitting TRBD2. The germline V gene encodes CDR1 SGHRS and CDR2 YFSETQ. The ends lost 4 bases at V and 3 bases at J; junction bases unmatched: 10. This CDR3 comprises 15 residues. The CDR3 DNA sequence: TGCGCCAGCAGCCCCCGGGGGGAGGGTGACTACGAGCAGTACTTC. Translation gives CASSPRGEGDYEQYF. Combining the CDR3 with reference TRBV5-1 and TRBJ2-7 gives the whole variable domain KAGVTQTPRYLIKTRGQQVTLSCSPISGHRSVSWYQQTPGQGLQFLFEYFSETQRNKGNFPGRFSGRQFSNSRSEMNVSTLELGDSALYLCASSPRGEGDYEQYFGPGTRLTVT.

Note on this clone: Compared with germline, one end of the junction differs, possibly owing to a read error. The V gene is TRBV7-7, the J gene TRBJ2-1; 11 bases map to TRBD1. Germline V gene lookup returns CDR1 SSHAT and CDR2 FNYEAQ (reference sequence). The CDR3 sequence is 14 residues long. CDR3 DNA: TGTGCTAGCAGCTTCGGGACAGGGGGGAATGAGCAGTTCTTC. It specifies CASSFGTGGNEQFF.